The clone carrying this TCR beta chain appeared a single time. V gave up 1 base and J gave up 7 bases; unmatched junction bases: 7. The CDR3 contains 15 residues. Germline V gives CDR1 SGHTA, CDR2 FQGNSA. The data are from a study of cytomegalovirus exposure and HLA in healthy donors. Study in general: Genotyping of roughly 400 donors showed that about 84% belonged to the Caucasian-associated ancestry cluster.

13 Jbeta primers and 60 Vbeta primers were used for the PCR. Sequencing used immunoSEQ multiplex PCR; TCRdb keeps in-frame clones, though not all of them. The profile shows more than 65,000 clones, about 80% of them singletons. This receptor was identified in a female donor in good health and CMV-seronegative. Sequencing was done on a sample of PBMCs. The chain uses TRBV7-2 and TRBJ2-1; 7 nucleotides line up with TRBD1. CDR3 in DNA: TGTGCCAGCAGCTTAGTTGGCGCAGGGGGAAATGAGCAGTTCTTC. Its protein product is CASSLVGAGGNEQFF.